The TCR beta chain under discussion was sequenced for a study of Ad26.COV2.S vaccination and SARS-CoV-2 variants. Overall study findings and caveats: A substantial breadth of spike-specific CD8+ and CD4+ T cell responses after vaccination has been reported.

Sequencing was performed with immunoSEQ multiplex PCR; in TCRdb, only in-frame clones are kept and a portion is missing. The sample holds about 350,000 clones, roughly 90% seen once. Points on this clone: Its matching antigen is unknown.

This CDR3 is 15 amino acids long. V lost 4 bases, J lost 4 bases, and 6 bases stayed unmatched. From germline, CDR1 is ENHRY and CDR2 SYGVKD. As to treatment: over 15 received Ad26.COV2.S at low or high dose, single or two shots; about 5 received placebo; per-sample allocation not given. Samples came from day 63 after the first vaccine or placebo injection. The sequenced sample was peripheral blood, obtained in a trial of Ad26.COV2.S vaccine versus placebo. The V call is TRBV10-3, the J call TRBJ1-2, with 10 positions matching TRBD1. The clonotype comes from a person between 18 and 59 years old who received the Ad26.COV2.S COVID-19 vaccine or a placebo. CDR3 in DNA: TGTGCCATCAGTGGAAACCGGGACAGGGGCTATGGCTACACCTTC. Translated, it gives CAISGNRDRGYGYTF.